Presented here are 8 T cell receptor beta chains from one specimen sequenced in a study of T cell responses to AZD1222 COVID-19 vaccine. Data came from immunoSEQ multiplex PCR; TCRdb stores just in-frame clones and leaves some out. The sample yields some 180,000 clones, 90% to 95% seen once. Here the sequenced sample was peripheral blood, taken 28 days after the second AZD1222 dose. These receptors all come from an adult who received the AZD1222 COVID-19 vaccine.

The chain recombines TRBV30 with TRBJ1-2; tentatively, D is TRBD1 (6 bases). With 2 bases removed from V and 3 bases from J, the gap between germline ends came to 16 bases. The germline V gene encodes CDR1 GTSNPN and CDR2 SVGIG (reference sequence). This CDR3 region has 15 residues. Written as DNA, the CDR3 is TGTGCCTGGAGTCCCCGGACAGCTAACGACTATGGCTACACCTTC. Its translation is CAWSPRTANDYGYTF.

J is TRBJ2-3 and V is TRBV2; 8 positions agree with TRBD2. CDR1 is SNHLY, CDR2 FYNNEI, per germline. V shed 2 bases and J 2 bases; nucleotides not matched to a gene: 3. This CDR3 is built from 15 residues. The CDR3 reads CASSEWRGDTDTQYF. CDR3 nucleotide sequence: TGTGCCAGCAGTGAATGGCGGGGGGACACAGATACGCAGTATTTT.

The CDR3 protein is CASSDRDEQYF. For the CDR3, the DNA is TGTGCCAGCAGTGACCGGGACGAGCAGTACTTC. The V call is TRBV12-3 or TRBV12-4, the J call TRBJ2-7; D call uncertain. Trimming removed 5 bases at V and 5 bases at J, with 7 bases between. The CDR3 is 11 residues long.

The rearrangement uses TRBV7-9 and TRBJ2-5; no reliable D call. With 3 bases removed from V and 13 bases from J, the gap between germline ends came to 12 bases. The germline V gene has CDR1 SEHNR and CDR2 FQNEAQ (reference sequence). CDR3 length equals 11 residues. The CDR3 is CASSLGSIVYF. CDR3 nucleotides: TGTGCCAGCAGCTTGGGTTCGATAGTGTACTTC.

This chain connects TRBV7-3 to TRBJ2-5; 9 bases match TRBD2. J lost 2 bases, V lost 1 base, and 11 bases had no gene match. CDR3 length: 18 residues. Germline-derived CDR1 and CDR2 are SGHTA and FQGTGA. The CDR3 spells CASSLNPRGGFFQETQYF. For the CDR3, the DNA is TGTGCCAGCAGCTTAAATCCGCGGGGGGGCTTTTTTCAAGAGACCCAGTACTTC. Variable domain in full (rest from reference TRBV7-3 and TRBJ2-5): GAGVSQTPSNKVTEKGKYVELRCDPISGHTALYWYRQSLGQGPEFLIYFQGTGAADDSGLPNDRFFAVRPEGSVSTLKIQRTERGDSAVYLCASSLNPRGGFFQETQYFGPGTRLLVL.

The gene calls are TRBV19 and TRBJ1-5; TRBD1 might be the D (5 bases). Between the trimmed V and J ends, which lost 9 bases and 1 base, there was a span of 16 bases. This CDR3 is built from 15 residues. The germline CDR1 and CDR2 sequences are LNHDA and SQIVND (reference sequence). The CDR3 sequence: CASKLDSGSNQPQHF. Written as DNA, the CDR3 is TGTGCCAGCAAACTCGACAGTGGAAGCAATCAGCCCCAGCATTTT.

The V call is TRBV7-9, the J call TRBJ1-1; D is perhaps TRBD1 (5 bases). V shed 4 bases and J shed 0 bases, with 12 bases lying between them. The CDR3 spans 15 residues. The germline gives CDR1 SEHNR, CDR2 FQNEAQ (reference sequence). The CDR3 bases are TGTGCCAGCAGCTCGGACACCTTTTTGAACACTGAAGCTTTCTTT. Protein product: CASSSDTFLNTEAFF.

The CDR3 loop reads CASSYPRGGRTHEAFF. The DNA of the CDR3 is TGTGCCAGCAGCTACCCCCGGGGGGGGCGGACACATGAAGCTTTCTTT. The chain has TRBV28 and TRBJ1-1; D possibly corresponds to TRBD1 (6 bases). CDR1 is MDHEN and CDR2 is SYDVKM in the germline V gene. V was pared by 6 bases and J by 7 bases, with 24 bases between. This CDR3 is 16 amino acids long. The whole variable domain, remainder taken from reference TRBV28 and TRBJ1-1, is DVKVTQSSRYLVKRTGEKVFLECVQDMDHENMFWYRQDPGLGLRLIYFSYDVKMKEKGDIPEGYSVSREKKERFSLILESASTNQTSMYLCASSYPRGGRTHEAFFGQGTRLTVV.